The present T cell receptor (beta chain) was sequenced within a study of cytomegalovirus exposure and HLA in healthy donors. Study outcomes and limitations: TCR beta chain V- and J-gene trimming was linked, in a later analysis, to a missense variant in DCLRE1C.

This CDR3 is 14 amino acids long. Germline values: CDR1 SGHRS, CDR2 YFSETQ. The germline V and J ends were trimmed by 4 bases and 0 bases, with 9 bases remaining between them. Concerning this clone itself: The antigen is not known.

The PCR was carried out with 60 Vbeta primers and 13 Jbeta primers. Produced via immunoSEQ multiplex PCR; TCRdb's table is partial and in-frame only. The sample holds approximately 100,000 clones; around 74% are singletons and the top ten take about 2%. This receptor was obtained from a male donor in good health and CMV-seronegative. The rearrangement joins TRBV5-1 to TRBJ2-3; a possible D gene is TRBD2 (6 bases). The specimen sequenced was PBMCs. CDR3 sequence reads: CASSPGLSTDTQYF. The CDR3 DNA reads as TGCGCCAGCAGCCCGGGACTTAGCACAGATACGCAGTATTTT.